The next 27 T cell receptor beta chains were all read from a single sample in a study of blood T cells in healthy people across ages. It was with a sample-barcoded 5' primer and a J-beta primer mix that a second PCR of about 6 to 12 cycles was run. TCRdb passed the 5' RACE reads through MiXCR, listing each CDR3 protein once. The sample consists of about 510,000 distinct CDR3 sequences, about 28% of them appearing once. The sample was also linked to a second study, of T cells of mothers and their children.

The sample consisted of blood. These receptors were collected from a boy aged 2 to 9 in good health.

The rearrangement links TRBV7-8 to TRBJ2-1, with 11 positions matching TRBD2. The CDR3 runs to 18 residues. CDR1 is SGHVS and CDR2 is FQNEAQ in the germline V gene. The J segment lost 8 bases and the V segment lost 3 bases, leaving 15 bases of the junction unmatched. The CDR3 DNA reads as TGTGCCAGCAGCTTGGATAATTTAGCGGGAGGGCCTGGGGATGAGCAGTTCTTC. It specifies CASSLDNLAGGPGDEQFF.

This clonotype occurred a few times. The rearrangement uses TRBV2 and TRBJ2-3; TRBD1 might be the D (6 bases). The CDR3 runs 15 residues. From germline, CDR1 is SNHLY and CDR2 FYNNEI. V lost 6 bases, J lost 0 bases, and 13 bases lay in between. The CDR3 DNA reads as TGTGCCAGCAGGATGGACAGTCTCAGCACAGATACGCAGTATTTT. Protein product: CASRMDSLSTDTQYF.

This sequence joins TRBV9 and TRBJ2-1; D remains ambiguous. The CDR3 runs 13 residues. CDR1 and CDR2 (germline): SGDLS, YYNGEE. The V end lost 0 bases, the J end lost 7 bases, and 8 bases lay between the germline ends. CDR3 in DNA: TGTGCCAGCAGCGTAGGTCCTACTAATGAGCAGTTCTTC. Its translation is CASSVGPTNEQFF.

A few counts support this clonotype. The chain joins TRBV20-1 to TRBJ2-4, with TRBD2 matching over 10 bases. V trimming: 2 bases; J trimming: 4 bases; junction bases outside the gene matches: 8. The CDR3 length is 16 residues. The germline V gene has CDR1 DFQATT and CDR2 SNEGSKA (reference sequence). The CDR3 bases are TGCAGTGCTAGACGCCCACTAGCGGGACAGAAAAACATTCAGTACTTC. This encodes CSARRPLAGQKNIQYF.

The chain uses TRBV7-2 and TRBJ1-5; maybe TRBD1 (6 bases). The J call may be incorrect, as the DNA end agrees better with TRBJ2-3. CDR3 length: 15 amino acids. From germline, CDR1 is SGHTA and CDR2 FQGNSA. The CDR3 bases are TGTGCCAGCAGCTTAGTGCAGGGGAGCAATCAGCCCCAGTATTTT. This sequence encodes CASSLVQGSNQPQYF.

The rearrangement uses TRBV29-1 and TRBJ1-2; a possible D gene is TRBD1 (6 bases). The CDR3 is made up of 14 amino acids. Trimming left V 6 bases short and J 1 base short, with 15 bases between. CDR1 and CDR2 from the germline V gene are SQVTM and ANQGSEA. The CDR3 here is CSVDGGGFNYGYTF. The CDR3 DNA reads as TGCAGCGTGGACGGGGGGGGCTTTAACTATGGCTACACCTTC. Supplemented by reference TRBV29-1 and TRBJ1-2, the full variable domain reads SAVISQKPSRDICQRGTSLTIQCQVDSQVTMMFWYRQQPGQSLTLIATANQGSEATYESGFVIDKFPISRPNLTFSTLTVSNMSPEDSSIYLCSVDGGGFNYGYTFGSGTRLTVV.

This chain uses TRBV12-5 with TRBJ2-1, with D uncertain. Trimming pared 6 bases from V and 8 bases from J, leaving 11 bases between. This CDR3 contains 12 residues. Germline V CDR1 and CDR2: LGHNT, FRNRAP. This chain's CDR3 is CASGTRGDEQFF. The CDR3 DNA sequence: TGTGCTAGTGGGACCCGTGGGGATGAGCAGTTCTTC.

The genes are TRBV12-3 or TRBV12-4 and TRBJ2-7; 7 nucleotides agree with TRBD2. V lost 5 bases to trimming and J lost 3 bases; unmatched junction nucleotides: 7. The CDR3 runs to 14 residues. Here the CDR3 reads CASSPPSGDYEQYF. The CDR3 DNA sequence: TGTGCCAGCAGTCCGCCTAGCGGAGACTACGAGCAGTACTTC.

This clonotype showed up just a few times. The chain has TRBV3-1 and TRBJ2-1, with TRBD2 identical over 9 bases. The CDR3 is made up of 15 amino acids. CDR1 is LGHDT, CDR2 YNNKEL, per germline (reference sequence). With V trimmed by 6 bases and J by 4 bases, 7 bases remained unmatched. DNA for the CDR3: TGTGCCAGCAGACTCGCTAGCGGGGAGTACAATGAGCAGTTCTTC. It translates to CASRLASGEYNEQFF.

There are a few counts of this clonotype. This CDR3 is CASTGQGDGEQYF. In DNA, the CDR3 is TGCGCCAGCACGGGACAGGGGGATGGCGAGCAGTACTTC. The rearrangement links TRBV5-1 to TRBJ2-7, with 11 bases identical to TRBD1. The V gene's germline CDR1 is SGHRS and CDR2 YFSETQ. The V gene end was trimmed by 6 bases and the J gene end by 6 bases; junction bases not matched to a gene: 5. This CDR3 contains 13 residues.

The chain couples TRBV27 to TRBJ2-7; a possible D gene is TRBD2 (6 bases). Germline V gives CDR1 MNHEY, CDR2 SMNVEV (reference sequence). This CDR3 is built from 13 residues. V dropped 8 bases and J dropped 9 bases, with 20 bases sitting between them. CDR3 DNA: TGTGCCAGCGGTCGGGACTCGAGTGGCGCGCAGTACTTC. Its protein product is CASGRDSSGAQYF.

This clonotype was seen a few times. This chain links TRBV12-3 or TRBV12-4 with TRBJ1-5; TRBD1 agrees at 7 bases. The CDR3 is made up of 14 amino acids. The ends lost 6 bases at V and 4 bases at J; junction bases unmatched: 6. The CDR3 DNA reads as TGTGCCAGCAGAGCGACAGGGTTGAATCAGCCCCAGCATTTT. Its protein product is CASRATGLNQPQHF.

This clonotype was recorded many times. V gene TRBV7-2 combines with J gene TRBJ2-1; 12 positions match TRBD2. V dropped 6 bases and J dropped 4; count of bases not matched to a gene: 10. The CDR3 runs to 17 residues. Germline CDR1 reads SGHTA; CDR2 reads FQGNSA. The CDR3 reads CASRPPSLAGGYNEQFF. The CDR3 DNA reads TGTGCCAGCAGGCCCCCTTCACTAGCGGGAGGATACAATGAGCAGTTCTTC.

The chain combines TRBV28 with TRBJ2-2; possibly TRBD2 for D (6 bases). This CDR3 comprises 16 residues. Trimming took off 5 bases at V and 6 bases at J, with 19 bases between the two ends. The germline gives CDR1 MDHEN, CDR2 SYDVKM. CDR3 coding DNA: TGTGCCAGCAGTCCCATCCGACTAGTTATAGCCGGGGAGCTGTTTTTT. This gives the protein CASSPIRLVIAGELFF.

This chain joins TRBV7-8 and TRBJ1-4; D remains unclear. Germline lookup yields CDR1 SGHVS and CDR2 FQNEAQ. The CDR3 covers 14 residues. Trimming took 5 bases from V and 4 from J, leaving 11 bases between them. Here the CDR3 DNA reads TGTGCCAGCAGCCGGCGGAGGGTTAATGAAAAACTGTTTTTT. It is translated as CASSRRRVNEKLFF.

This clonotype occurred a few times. The DNA of the CDR3 is TGTGCCAGCAGCTCCGGGACAGGAAACATTCAGTACTTC. Its translation is CASSSGTGNIQYF. This chain uses TRBV6-5 with TRBJ2-4; 8 nucleotides align to TRBD1. Germline trimming cut 6 bases from V and 6 bases from J; bases unmatched to any gene: 4. This CDR3 spans 13 amino acids. The germline gives CDR1 MNHEY, CDR2 SVGAGI.

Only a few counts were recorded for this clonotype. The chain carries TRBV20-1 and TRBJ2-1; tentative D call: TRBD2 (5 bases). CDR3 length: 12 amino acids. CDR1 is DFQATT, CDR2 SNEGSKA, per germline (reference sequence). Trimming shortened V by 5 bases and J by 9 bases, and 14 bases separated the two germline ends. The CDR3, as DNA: TGCAGTGCTCGGCGGGTAAGAGGTGAGCAGTTCTTC. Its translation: CSARRVRGEQFF.

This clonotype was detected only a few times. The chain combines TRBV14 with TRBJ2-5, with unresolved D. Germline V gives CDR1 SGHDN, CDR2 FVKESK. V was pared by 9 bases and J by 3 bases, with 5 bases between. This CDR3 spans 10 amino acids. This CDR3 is CASLKETQYF. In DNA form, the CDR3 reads TGTGCCAGTCTAAAAGAGACCCAGTACTTC. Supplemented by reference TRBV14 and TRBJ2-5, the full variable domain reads EAGVTQFPSHSVIEKGQTVTLRCDPISGHDNLYWYRRVMGKEIKFLLHFVKESKQDESGMPNNRFLAERTGGTYSTLKVQPAELEDSGVYFCASLKETQYFGPGTRLLVL.

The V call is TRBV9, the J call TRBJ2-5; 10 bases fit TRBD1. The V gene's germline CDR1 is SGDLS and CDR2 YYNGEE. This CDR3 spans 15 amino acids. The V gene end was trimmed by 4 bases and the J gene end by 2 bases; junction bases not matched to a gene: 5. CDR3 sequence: CASSRGQGIQETQYF. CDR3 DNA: TGTGCCAGCAGCCGGGGACAGGGGATTCAAGAGACCCAGTACTTC.

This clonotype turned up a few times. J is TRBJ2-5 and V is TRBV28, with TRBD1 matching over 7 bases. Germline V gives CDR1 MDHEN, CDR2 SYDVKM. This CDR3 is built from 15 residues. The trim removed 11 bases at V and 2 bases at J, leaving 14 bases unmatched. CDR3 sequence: CAGSNTGAPQETQYF. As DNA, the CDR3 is TGTGCCGGTTCGAATACAGGGGCACCACAAGAGACCCAGTACTTC.

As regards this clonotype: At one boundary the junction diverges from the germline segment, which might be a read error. The CDR3 sequence: CATSPQGAWYEQCF. The CDR3, as DNA: TGTGCCACCTCCCCGCAGGGGGCTTGGTACGAGCAGTGCTTC. The chain links TRBV15 to TRBJ2-5; 8 bases map to TRBD1. The CDR3 covers 14 residues. Looked up from germline, CDR1 is LNHNV and CDR2 is YYDKDF (reference sequence). Full variable domain (outside the CDR3, taken from reference TRBV15 and TRBJ2-5): DAMVIQNPRYQVTQFGKPVTLSCSQTLNHNVMYWYQQKSSQAPKLLFHYYDKDFNNEADTPDNFQSRRPNTSFCFLDIRSPGLGDTAMYLCATSPQGAWYEQCFGPGTRLLVL.

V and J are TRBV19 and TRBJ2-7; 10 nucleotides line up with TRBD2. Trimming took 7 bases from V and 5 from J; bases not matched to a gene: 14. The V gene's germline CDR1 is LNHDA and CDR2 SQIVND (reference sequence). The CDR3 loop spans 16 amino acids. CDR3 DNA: TGTGCCAGTACTACAGGTAGAGCGGGGGGGCCCCACGAGCAGTACTTC. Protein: CASTTGRAGGPHEQYF. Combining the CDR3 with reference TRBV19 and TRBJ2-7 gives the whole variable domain DGGITQSPKYLFRKEGQNVTLSCEQNLNHDAMYWYRQDPGQGLRLIYYSQIVNDFQKGDIAEGYSVSREKKESFPLTVTSAQKNPTAFYLCASTTGRAGGPHEQYFGPGTRLTVT.

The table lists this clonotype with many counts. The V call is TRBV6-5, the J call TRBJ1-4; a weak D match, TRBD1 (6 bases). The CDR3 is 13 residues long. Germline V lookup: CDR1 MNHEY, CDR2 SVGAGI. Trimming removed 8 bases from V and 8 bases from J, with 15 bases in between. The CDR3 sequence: CASSAQGGEKLFF. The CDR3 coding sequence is TGTGCCAGCTCTGCACAGGGAGGGGAAAAACTGTTTTTT.

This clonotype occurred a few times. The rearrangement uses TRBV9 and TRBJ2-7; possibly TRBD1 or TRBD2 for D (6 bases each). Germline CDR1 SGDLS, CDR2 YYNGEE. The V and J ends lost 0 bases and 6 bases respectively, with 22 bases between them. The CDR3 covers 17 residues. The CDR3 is CASSVDPGATHRCEQYF. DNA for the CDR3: TGTGCCAGCAGCGTAGACCCGGGGGCCACCCACAGATGCGAGCAGTACTTC.

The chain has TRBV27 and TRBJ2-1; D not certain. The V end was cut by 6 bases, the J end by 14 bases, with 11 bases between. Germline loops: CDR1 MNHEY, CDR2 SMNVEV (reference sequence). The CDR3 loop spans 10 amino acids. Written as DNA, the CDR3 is TGTGCCAGCAGGTCGAACGTTGAGTTCTTC. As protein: CASRSNVEFF.

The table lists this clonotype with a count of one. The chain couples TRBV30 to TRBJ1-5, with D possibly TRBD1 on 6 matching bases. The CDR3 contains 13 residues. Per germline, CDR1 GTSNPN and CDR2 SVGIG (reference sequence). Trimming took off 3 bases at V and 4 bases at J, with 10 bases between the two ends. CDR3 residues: CAWSTTGNQPQHF. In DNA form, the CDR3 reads TGTGCCTGGAGCACAACAGGGAATCAGCCCCAGCATTTT.

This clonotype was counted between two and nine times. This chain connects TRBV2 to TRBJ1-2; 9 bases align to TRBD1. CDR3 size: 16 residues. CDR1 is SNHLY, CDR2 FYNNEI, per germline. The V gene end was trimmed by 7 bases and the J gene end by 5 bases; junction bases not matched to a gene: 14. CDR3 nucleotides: TGTGCCAGCATAGAAACAGGGGGCCTTTCTGTTTATGGCTACACCTTC. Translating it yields CASIETGGLSVYGYTF.